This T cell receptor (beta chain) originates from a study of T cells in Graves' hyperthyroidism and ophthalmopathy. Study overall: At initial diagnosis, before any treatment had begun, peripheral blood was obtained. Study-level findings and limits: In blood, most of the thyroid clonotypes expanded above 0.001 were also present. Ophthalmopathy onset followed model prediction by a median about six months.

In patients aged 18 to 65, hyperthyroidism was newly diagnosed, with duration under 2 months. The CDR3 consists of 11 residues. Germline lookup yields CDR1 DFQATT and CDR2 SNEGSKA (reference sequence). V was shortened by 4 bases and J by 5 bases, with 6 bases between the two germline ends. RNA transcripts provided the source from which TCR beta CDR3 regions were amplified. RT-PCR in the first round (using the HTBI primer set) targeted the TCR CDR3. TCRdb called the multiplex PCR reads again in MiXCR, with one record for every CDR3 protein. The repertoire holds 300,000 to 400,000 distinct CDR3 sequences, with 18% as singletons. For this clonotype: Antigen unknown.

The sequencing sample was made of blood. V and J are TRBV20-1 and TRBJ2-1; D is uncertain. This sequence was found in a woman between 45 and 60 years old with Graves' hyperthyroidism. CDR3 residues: CSATHNNEQFF. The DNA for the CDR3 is TGCAGTGCTACCCATAACAATGAGCAGTTCTTC.